This TCR beta chain was recovered during a study of T cells in Graves' hyperthyroidism and ophthalmopathy. Regions amplified from RNA transcripts were the TCR beta CDR3 regions. The study used the HTBI primer set for a first-round RT-PCR of the TCR CDR3. TCRdb ran MiXCR on the multiplex PCR reads and lists one entry per CDR3 protein. The data show around 340,000 distinct CDR3 sequences, with around 14% seen just once and just under 25% held by the top ten. The CDR3 covers 15 residues. Trimming pared 10 bases from V and 3 bases from J, leaving 19 bases between. Germline V gene data show CDR1 as MDHEN and CDR2 as SYDVKM. Hyperthyroidism had been newly diagnosed in patients aged 18 to 65, and its duration was under 2 months. PBMCs were derived from approximately 10 ml fresh peripheral blood.

Sequencing was carried out using blood. The V call is TRBV28, the J call TRBJ1-5; D is perhaps TRBD1 (6 bases). This TCR was sampled from a woman aged 25 to 39 with Graves' hyperthyroidism. The chain's CDR3 is CATSPTGTFNQPQHF. CDR3 nucleotide sequence: TGTGCCACCTCACCTACAGGGACCTTCAATCAGCCCCAGCATTTT.